Described below is a single T cell receptor (beta chain) sequence and its context. Its antigen is unknown. No much larger clone exists at a distance of one base, and base qualities are not known. This sample is part of a study of blood T cell repertoires in COVID-19 (dated by TCRdb to about 2020). As for the study more broadly: The collaborator samples originated in the United States, Italy and Spain and spanned the acute and convalescent phases of COVID-19. Subjects who had been exposed to COVID-19, were actively infected with it, or had recovered from it provided the deeply sampled blood TCRbeta repertoires that made up the dataset. The material from the prospective study consisted of cDNA or gDNA derived from T cells, B-cell-depleted T cells, or PBMCs. Sample metadata almost always included a de-identified subject ID, COVID-19 status, age in years and sex. Samples were obtained from the ongoing ImmuneRACE study (first 160 participants) and from about 1,300 subjects provided by 6 global collaborators. Where HLA class I and class II types were available, the types were taken from metadata supplied by the sample provider, not from assay-based typing. A freely available public database, intended as a resource for researchers studying the immune response to SARS-CoV-2, is where the repertoires were released.

Participants in the prospective study were enrolled through a virtual design, were aged roughly 18 to 90 years, and lived in under 25 United States geographic areas. To assign participants to cohorts, the prospective study relied on clinical history that participants themselves reported in a screening survey and a study questionnaire. Exposed participants were defined as having been in contact with someone with a PCR-confirmed or clinician-diagnosed COVID-19 case within 2 weeks of study entry. Mobile phlebotomists in the prospective study collected whole blood, serum and a nasopharyngeal or oropharyngeal swab from every participant. Participants in the prospective study had the option to provide additional blood draws and questionnaires over a roughly two-month period. Before DNA extraction, prospective study blood samples were shipped either frozen or at room temperature. Broader findings and caveats from the paper: The quantity of clinical and demographic metadata differed by source and by participant and was supplied without curation.

Looking up the germline V gene yields CDR1 SQVTM and CDR2 ANQGSEA. Including cysteine and phenylalanine, the CDR3 has 15 amino acids. Just CDR3 DNA is preserved here, 45 bases in frame from base 1. Germline trimming amounts to 0 bases on V and 5 bases on J, with 6 as the count of junction bases outside the gene matches. The immunoSEQ Assay, a bias-controlled multiplex PCR, was used to amplify TCRbeta CDR3 regions from genomic DNA. The study's processing was this. The number of nucleated cells in each sample was estimated from the amplification of reference gene primers within the assay. To quantify the absolute abundance of each unique TCRbeta CDR3 rearrangement, sequence reads were collapsed and filtered. For each sample, productive Simpson clonality was calculated by taking the square root of Simpson's diversity index across productive rearrangements. Sourced from immuneACCESS, this table was stored by TCRdb with only in-frame sequences that have V and J called. A share of the clones is absent; for the studies checked, an unresolved V gene accounts for under half, and the remainder has no known explanation. V and J calls and clone size are copied from that table; D and trimming were computed from the DNA. The sample contains more than 110,000 clones, less than 85% of them found a single time. The ten largest clones take up approximately 1.6% of the sample.

The material sequenced was PBMCs or T cells enriched from blood (not recorded which). The chain couples TRBV29-1 to TRBJ1-2; TRBD1 aligns with 10 central bases. This receptor was identified in a woman aged 18-35 years who had been exposed to COVID-19. The CDR3 region reads CSVEEGQGRRYGYTF. The nucleotide sequence reads as follows: TGCAGCGTTGAAGAGGGACAGGGGAGAAGGTATGGCTACACCTTC.